This T cell receptor (beta chain) was sequenced in a study of shared clonotypes between healthy human individuals. Study summary: Three plates were used per donor for CD4 naive, three for CD4 memory, two for CD8 naive and one for CD8 memory.

Notes on the study in general: The study generally estimated greater richness for naive than memory subsets.

Only CD45RO-negative cells positively selected for CCR7 counted as naive CD8 cells, so terminally differentiated effector memory CD45RA+ cells were excluded. All participating donors were Caucasian adults from Nashville, Tennessee. V lost 1 base to trimming and J lost 0 bases, with 11 bases between them. The CDR3 extends over 15 amino acids. The germline gives CDR1 SGHNT, CDR2 YYREEE (reference sequence). TCRdb keeps only in-frame clones here, not all; method: immunoSEQ multiplex PCR. The sample shows nearly 600,000 clones, around 95% of them seen only once. Comment on this clone: Its specificity is not known.

Sequencing used naive CD8+ T cells sorted from blood. The source is a woman younger than 45 in good health. J is TRBJ2-7 and V is TRBV5-4, with no clear D. The CDR3 spells CASSLTTTDSYEQYF. In nucleotides, the CDR3 is TGTGCCAGCAGCTTGACAACGACGGACTCCTACGAGCAGTACTTC.